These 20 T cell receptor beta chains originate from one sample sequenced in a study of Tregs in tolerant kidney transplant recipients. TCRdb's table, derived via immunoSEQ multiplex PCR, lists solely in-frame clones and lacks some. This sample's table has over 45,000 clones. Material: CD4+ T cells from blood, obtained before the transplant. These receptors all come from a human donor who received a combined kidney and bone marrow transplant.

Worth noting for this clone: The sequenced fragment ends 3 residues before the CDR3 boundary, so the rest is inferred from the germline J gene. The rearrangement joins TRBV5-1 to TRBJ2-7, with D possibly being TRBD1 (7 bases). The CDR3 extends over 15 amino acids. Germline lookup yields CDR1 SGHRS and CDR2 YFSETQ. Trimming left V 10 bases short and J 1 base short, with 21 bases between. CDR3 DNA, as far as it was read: TGCGCCTCCTTCCCTGGGGCAGGGGGGTCCTACGAG. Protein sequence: CASFPGAGGSYE. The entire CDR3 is CASFPGAGGSYEQYF.

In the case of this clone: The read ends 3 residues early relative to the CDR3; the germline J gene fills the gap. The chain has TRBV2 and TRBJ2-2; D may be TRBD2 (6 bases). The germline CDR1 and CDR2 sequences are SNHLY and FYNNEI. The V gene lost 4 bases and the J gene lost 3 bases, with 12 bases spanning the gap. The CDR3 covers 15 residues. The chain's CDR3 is CASSVEGPYTGELFF. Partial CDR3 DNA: TGTGCCAGCAGTGTGGAGGGGCCCTACACCGGGGAG.

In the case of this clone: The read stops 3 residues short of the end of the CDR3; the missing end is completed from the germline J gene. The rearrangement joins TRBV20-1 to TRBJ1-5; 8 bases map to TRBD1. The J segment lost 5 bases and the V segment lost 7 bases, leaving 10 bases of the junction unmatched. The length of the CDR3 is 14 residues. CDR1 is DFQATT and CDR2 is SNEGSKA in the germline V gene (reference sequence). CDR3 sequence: CSGADGQGHQPQHF. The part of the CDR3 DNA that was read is TGCAGTGGGGCTGACGGACAGGGACATCAGCCC.

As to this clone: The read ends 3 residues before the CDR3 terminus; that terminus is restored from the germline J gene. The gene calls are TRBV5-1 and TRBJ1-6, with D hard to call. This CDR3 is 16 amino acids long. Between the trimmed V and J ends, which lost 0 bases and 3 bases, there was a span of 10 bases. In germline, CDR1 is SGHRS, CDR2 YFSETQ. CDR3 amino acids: CASSLGGPRYNSPLHF. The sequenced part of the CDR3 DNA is TGCGCCAGCAGCTTGGGCGGGCCACGCTATAATTCACCC.

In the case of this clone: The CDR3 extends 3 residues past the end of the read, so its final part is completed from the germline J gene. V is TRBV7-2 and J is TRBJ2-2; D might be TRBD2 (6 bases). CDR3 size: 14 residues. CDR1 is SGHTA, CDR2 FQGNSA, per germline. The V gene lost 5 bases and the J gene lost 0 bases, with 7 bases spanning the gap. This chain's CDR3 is CASSRDSNTGELFF. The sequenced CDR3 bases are TGTGCCAGCAGCCGGGACTCGAACACCGGGGAG.

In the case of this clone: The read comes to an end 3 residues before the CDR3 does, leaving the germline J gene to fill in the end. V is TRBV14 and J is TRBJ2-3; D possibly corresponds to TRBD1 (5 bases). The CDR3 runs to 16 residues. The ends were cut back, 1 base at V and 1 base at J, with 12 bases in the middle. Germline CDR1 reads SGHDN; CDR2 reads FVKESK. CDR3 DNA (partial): TGTGCCAGCAGCCAAGGACCGAAAGGGGGCACAGATACG. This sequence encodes CASSQGPKGGTDT. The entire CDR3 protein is CASSQGPKGGTDTQYF.

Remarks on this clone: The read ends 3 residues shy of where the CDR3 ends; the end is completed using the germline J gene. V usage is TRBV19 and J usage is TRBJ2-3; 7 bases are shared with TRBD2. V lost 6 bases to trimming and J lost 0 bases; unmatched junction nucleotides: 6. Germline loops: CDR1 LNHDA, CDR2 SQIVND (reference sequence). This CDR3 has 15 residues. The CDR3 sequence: CASRRTSTSTDTQYF. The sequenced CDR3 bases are TGTGCCAGTAGGCGGACTAGTACTAGCACAGATACG.

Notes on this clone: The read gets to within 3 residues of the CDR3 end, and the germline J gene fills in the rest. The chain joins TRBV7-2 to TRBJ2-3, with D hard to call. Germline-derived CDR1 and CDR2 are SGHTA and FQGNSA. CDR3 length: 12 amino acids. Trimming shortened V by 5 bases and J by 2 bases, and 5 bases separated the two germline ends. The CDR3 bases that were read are TGTGCCAGCAGCCCCATCACAGATACG. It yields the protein CASSPITDT. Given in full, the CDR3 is CASSPITDTQYF.

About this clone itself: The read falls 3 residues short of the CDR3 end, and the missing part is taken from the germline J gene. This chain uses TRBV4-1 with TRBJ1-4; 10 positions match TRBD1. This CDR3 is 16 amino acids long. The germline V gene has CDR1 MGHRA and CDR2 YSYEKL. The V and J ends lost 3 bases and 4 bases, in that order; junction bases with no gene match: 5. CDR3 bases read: TGCGCCAGCAGCCAGCGACAGGGGGCGGATAATGAAAAA. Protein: CASSQRQGADNEK. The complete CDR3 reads CASSQRQGADNEKLFF.

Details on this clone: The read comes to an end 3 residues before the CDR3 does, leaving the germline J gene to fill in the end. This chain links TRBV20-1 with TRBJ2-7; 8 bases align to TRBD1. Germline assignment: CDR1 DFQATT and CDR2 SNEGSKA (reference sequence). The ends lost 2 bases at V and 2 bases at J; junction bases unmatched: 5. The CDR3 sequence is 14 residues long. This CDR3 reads CSARPGQAPYEQYF. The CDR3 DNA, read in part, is TGCAGTGCTAGACCGGGACAGGCCCCCTACGAG.

The DNA read from the CDR3 is TGCGCCAGCAGCCTAGACAGCCAGACC. Protein: CASSLDSQT. The CDR3 as a whole reads CASSLDSQTQYF. This rearrangement joins TRBV5-1 to TRBJ2-5; TRBD1 might be the D (5 bases). The read terminates 3 residues ahead of where the CDR3 ends, so the germline J gene completes it. V gave up 4 bases and J gave up 6 bases, with 10 bases separating them. This CDR3 is built from 12 residues. Per germline, CDR1 SGHRS and CDR2 YFSETQ.

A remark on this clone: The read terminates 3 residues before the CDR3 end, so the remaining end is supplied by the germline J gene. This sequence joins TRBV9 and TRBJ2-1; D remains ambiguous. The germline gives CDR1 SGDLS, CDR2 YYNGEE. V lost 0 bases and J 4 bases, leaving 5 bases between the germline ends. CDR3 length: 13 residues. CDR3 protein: CASSVGSYNEQFF. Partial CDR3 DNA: TGTGCCAGCAGCGTAGGCAGTTACAATGAG. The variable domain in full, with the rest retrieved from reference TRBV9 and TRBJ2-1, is DSGVTQTPKHLITATGQRVTLRCSPRSGDLSVYWYQQSLDQGLQFLIQYYNGEERAKGNILERFSAQQFPDLHSELNLSSLELGDSALYFCASSVGSYNEQFFGPGTRLTVL.

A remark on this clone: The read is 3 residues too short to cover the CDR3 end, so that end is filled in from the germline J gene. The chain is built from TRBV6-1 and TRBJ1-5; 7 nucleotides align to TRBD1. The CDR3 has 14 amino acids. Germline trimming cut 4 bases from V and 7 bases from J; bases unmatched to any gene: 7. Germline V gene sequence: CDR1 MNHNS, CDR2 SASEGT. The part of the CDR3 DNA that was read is TGTGCCAGCAGTGCAACAGGGGTCCGACAGCCC. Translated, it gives CASSATGVRQP. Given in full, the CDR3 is CASSATGVRQPQHF.

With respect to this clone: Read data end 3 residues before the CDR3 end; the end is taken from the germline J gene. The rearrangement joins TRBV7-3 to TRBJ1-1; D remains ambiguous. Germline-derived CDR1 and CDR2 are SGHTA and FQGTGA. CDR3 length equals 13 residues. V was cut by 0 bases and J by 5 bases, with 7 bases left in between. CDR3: CASSLTYPTEAFF. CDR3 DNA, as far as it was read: TGTGCCAGCAGCTTAACGTATCCGACTGAA.

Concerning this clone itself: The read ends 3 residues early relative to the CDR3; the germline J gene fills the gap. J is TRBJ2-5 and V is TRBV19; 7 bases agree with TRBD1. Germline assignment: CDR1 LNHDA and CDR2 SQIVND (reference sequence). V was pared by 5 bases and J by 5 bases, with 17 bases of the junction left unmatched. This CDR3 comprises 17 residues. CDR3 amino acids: CASSPTPLTGRGETQYF. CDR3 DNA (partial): TGTGCCAGTAGTCCCACTCCATTGACAGGGAGAGGGGAGACC.

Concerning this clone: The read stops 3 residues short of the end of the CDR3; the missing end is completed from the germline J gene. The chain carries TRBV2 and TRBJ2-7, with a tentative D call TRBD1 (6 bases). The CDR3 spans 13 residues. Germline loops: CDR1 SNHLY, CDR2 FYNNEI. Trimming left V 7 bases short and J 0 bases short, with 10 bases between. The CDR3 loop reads CASKPGVSYEQYF. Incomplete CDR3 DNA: TGTGCCAGCAAGCCAGGGGTCTCCTACGAG.

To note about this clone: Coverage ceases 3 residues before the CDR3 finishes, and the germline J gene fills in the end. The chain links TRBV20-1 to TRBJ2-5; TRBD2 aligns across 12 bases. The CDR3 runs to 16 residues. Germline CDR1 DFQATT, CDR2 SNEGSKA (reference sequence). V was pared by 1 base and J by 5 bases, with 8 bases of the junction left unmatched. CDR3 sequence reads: CSARGSSGRVGETQYF. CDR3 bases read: TGCAGTGCTAGAGGTTCTAGCGGGAGGGTAGGGGAGACC.

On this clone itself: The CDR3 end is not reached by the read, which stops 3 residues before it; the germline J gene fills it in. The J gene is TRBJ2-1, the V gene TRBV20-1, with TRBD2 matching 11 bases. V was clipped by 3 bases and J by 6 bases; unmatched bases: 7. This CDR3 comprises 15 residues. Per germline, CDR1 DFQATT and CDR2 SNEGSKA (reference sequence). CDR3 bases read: TGCAGTGCTAGCATAGGGACTAGCGGTCGCAATGAG. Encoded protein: CSASIGTSGRNE. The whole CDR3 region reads CSASIGTSGRNEQFF.

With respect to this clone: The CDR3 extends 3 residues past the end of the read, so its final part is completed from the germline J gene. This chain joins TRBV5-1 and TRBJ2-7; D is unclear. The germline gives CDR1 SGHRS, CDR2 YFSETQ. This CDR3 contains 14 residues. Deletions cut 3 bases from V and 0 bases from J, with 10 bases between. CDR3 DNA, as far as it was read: TGCGCCAGCAGCTCAGCTAGTACCTCCTACGAG. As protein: CASSSASTSYE. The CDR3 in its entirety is CASSSASTSYEQYF.

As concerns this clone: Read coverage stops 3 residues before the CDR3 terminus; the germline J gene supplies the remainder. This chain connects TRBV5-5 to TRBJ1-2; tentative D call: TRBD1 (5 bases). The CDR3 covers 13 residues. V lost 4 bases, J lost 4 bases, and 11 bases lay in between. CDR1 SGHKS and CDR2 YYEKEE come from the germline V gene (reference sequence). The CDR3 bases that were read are TGTGCCAGCAGCCGAGACAGCCTCTATGGC. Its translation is CASSRDSLYG. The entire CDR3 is CASSRDSLYGYTF.